Given below is one T cell receptor beta chain in context. Its antigen is undetermined. The same CDR3 arises from other DNA sequences in this sample as well. This CDR3 is built from 14 residues. V lost 0 bases and J lost 4, with 7 bases in between. In germline, CDR1 is SEHNR, CDR2 FQNEAQ (reference sequence). Sequenced by immunoSEQ multiplex PCR; TCRdb stores in-frame clones only, minus some. The top ten clones hold about 0.067% of a sample with approximately 530,000 clones, approximately 94% of them seen once. These data belong to a study of shared clonotypes between healthy human individuals. Study observations and caveats: Rarefaction curves obtained for sorted subsets showed sequencing incomplete despite large depth.

Sequenced input: naive CD4+ T cells sorted from blood. As to subset: CD45RA+ positively selected. V and J are TRBV7-9 and TRBJ1-3; D uncertain. The sequence was collected from a woman aged 25-40 years in good health. The CDR3 is CASSLAGSGNTIYF. The CDR3 DNA reads TGTGCCAGCAGCTTAGCCGGGTCCGGAAACACCATATATTTT.